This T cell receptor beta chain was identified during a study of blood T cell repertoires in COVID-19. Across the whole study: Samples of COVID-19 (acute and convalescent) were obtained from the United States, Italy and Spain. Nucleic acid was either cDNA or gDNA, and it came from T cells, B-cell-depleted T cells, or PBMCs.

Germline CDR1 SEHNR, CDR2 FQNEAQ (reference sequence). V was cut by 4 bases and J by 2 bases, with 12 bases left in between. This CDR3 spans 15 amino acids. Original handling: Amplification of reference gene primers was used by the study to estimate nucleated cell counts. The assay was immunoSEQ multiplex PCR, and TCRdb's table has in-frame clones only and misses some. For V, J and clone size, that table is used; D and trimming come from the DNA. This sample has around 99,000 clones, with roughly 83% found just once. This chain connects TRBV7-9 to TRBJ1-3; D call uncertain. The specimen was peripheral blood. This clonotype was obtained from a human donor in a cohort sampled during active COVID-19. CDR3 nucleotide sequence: TGTGCCAGCAGCTCGAACAGCGGCGCTGGAAACACCATATATTTT. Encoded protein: CASSSNSGAGNTIYF.